This T cell receptor beta chain was recorded in a study of molecular identifiers for immune sequencing clone quantification. TCRdb independently ran MiXCR on the PCR reads; one entry per CDR3 protein. Of hundreds of thousands of distinct CDR3 sequences listed, 25% are singletons. Naive CD8 T cells were sorted as CD8+CD4-CCR7+CD45RA+. Specimen: naive CD8+ T cells from blood, with Jurkat cell RNA spiked in. Subset denoted: FACS-sorted CD8+CD4-CCR7+CD45RA+ naive T cells. This TCR was sampled from a human donor in good health. Some libraries in this study had Jurkat cell RNA spiked in.

CDR3 bases: TGTGCCAGCAGTTTAGGGGGGCTTACATTAGATACGCAGTATTTT. This sequence encodes CASSLGGLTLDTQYF. The chain employs TRBV27 and TRBJ2-3, with D perhaps being TRBD1 or TRBD2 (6 bases each). CDR3 length equals 15 residues. V was shortened by 2 bases and J by 5 bases, with 14 bases between the two germline ends. The germline V gene has CDR1 MNHEY and CDR2 SMNVEV (reference sequence).